The T cell receptor beta chain described here comes from a study of shared T cell receptors in the human thymus. Per the germline V gene, CDR1 is MDHEN and CDR2 is SYDVKM. Deletions cut 2 bases from V and 2 bases from J, with 16 bases between. The CDR3 has 17 amino acids. Libraries were prepared by immunoSEQ multiplex PCR; TCRdb keeps only in-frame clonotypes and omits some of them. The sample has some 700,000 clones, roughly 90% seen once. The same sample was also studied in work on human thymus T cells.

This sequence joins TRBV28 and TRBJ1-5; TRBD1 is a possible D gene (5 bases). Source material: thymocytes. This sequence originates from a boy in the first two years of life with a congenital heart defect. The CDR3 DNA is TGTGCCAGCAGTTTAGGTGTCGGCAGGGATGGCAATCAGCCCCAGCATTTT. Its protein is CASSLGVGRDGNQPQHF.